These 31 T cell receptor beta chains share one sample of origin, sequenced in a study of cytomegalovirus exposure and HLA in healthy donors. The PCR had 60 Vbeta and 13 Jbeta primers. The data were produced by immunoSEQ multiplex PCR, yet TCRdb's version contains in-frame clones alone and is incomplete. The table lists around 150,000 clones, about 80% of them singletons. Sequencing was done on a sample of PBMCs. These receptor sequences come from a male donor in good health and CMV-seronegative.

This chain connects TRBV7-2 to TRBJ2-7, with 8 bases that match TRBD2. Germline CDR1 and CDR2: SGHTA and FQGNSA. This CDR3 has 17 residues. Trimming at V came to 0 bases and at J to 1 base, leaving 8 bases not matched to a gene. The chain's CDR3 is CASSLARNERGSYEQYF. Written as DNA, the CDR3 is TGTGCCAGCAGCTTAGCGCGTAACGAGCGGGGGTCCTACGAGCAGTACTTC.

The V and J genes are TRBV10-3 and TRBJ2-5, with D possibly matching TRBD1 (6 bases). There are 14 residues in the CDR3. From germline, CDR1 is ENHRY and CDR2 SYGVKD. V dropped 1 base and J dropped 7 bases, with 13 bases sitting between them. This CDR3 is CAISEWTDPRTQYF. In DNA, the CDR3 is TGTGCCATCAGTGAGTGGACAGACCCGCGGACCCAGTACTTC.

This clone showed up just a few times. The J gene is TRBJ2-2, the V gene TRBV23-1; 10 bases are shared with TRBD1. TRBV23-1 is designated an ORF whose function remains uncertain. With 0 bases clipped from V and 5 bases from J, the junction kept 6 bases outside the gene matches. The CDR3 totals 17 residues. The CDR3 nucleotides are TGCGCCAGCAGTCAATCTATTGGGACAGGGGAAACCGGGGAGCTGTTTTTT. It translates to CASSQSIGTGETGELFF.

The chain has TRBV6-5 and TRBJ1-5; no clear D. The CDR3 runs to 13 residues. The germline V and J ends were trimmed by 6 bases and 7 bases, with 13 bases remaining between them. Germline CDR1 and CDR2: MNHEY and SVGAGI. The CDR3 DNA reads TGTGCCAGCAGACCAGGAGGCAGCCAGCCCCAGCATTTT. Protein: CASRPGGSQPQHF.

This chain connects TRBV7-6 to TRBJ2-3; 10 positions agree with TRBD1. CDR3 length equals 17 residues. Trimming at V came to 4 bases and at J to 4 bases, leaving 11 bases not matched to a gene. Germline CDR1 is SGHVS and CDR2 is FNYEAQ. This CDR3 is CASSSRQGADFSDTQYF. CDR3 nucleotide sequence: TGTGCCAGCAGCTCCCGACAGGGGGCGGACTTTTCAGATACGCAGTATTTT.

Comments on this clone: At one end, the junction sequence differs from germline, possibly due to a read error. In DNA, the CDR3 is TGTGCCAGCAGCATCACCCCGGGACAGGCCTCCCCTAGTGCCTTC. Amino acid sequence: CASSITPGQASPSAF. The genes are TRBV9 and TRBJ1-2, with 8 positions matching TRBD1. The length of the CDR3 is 15 residues. CDR1 and CDR2 from the germline V gene are SGDLS and YYNGEE.

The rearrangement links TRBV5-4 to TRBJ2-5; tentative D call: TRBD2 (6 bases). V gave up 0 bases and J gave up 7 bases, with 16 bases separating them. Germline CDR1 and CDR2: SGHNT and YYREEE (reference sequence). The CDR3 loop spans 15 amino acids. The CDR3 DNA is TGTGCCAGCAGCTTGGGGGGTCGGGGGTCAGTGACCCAGTACTTC. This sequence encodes CASSLGGRGSVTQYF.

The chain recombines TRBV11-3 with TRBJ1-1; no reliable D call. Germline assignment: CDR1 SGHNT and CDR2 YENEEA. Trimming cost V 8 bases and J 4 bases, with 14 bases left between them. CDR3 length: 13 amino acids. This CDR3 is CASGRGGGTEAFF. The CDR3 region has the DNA TGTGCCAGCGGGCGCGGTGGAGGCACTGAAGCTTTCTTT.

CDR3 nucleotides: TGTGCCAGCAGTGAAGGGCGAGGGTATGGAAACACCATATATTTT. Amino acids: CASSEGRGYGNTIYF. The chain joins TRBV6-1 to TRBJ1-3; D is unclear. This CDR3 contains 15 residues. Germline lookup yields CDR1 MNHNS and CDR2 SASEGT. Trimming stripped 1 base from V and 3 bases from J, with 10 bases between.

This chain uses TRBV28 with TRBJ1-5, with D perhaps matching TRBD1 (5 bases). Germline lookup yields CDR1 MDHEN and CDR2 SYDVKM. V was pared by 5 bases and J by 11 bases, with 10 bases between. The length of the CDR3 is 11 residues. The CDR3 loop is CASSRTGAQHF. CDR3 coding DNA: TGTGCCAGCAGTCGGACGGGGGCCCAGCATTTT.

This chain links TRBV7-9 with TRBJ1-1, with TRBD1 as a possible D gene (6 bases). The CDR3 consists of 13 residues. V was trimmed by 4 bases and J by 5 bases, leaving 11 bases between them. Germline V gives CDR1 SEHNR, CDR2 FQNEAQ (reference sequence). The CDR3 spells CASSSLTGTEAFF. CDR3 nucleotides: TGTGCCAGCAGCTCTTTAACAGGGACTGAAGCTTTCTTT. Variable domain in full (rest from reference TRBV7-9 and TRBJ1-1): DTGVSQNPRHKITKRGQNVTFRCDPISEHNRLYWYRQTLGQGPEFLTYFQNEAQLEKSRLLSDRFSAERPKGSFSTLEIQRTEQGDSAMYLCASSSLTGTEAFFGQGTRLTVV.

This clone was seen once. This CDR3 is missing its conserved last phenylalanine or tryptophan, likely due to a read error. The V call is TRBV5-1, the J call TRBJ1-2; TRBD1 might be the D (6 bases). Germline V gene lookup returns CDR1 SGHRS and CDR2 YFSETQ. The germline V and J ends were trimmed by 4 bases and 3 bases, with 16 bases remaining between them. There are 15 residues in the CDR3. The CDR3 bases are TGCGCCAGCAGCCAAAACCCGGCAGGGGACTATGGCTACACCCTC. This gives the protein CASSQNPAGDYGYTL.

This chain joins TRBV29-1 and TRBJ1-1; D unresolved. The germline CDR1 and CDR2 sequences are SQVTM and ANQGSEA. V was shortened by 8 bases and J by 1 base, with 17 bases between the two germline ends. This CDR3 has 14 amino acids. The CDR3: CSTSQGGANTEAFF. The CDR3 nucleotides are TGCAGCACCTCCCAAGGCGGAGCGAACACTGAAGCTTTCTTT.

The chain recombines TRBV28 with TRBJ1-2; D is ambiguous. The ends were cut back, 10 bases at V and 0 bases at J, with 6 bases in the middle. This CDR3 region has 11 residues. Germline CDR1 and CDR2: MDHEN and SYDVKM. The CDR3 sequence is CATRANYGYTF. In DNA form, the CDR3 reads TGTGCCACCCGGGCTAACTATGGCTACACCTTC.

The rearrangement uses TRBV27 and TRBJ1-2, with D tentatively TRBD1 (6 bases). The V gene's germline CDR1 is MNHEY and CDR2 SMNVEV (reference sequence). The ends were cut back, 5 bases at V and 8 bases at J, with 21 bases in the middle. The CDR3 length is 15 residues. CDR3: CASSLNREMNSGYTF. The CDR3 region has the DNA TGTGCCAGCAGTCTTAACAGGGAAATGAATTCGGGCTACACCTTC.

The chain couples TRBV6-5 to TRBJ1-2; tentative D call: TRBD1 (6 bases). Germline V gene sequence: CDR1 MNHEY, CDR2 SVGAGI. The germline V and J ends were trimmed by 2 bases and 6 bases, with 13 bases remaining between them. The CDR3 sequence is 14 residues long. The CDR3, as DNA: TGTGCCAGCAGTTACGCGAGCACAGGGAATGGCTACACCTTC. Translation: CASSYASTGNGYTF.

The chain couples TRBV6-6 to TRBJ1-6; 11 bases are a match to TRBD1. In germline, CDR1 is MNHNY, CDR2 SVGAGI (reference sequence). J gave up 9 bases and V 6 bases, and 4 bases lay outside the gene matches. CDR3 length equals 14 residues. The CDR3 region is CASRPGQGASPLHF. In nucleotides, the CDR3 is TGTGCCAGCAGACCCGGACAGGGGGCTTCACCCCTCCACTTT.

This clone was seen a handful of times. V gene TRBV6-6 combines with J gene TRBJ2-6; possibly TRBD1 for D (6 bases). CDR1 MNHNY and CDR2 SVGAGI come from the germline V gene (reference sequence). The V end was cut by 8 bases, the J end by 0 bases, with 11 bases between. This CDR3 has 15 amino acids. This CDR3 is CASSRQVSGANVLTF. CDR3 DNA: TGTGCCAGCTCAAGACAGGTCTCTGGGGCCAACGTCCTGACTTTC.

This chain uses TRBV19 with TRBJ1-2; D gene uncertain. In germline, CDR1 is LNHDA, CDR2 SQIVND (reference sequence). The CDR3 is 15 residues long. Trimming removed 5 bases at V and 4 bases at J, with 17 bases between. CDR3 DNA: TGTGCCAGTAGTTTGGGCGAGCCAACCTTCTATGGCTACACCTTC. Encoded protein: CASSLGEPTFYGYTF.

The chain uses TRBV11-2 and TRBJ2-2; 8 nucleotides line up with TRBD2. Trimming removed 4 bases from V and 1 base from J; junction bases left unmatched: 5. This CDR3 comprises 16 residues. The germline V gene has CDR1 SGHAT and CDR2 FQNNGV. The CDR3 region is CASSSPGGLNTGELFF. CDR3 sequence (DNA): TGTGCCAGCAGCTCCCCGGGAGGGTTGAACACCGGGGAGCTGTTTTTT. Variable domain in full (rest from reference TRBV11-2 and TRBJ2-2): EAGVAQSPRYKIIEKRQSVAFWCNPISGHATLYWYQQILGQGPKLLIQFQNNGVVDDSQLPKDRFSAERLKGVDSTLKIQPAKLEDSAVYLCASSSPGGLNTGELFFGEGSRLTVL.

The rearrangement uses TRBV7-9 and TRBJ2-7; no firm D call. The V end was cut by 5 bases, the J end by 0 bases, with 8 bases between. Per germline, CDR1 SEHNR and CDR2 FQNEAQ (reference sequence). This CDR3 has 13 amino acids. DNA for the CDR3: TGTGCCAGCAGCACCGGTTACTCCTACGAGCAGTACTTC. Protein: CASSTGYSYEQYF.

The CDR3 sequence is CASSDGQGPGYTF. The CDR3 nucleotides are TGTGCCAGCAGTGACGGGCAGGGGCCTGGCTACACCTTC. The chain couples TRBV2 to TRBJ1-2, with D tentatively TRBD1 (6 bases). The V and J ends lost 3 bases and 7 bases respectively, with 12 bases between them. CDR3 length: 13 amino acids. In germline, CDR1 is SNHLY, CDR2 FYNNEI.

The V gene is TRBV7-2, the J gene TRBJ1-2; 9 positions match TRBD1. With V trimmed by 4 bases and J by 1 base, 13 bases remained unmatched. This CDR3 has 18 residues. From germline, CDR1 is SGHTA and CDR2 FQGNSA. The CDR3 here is CASSSAPYRGRGNYGYTF. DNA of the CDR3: TGTGCCAGCAGCTCGGCGCCGTACAGGGGGCGGGGTAACTATGGCTACACCTTC.

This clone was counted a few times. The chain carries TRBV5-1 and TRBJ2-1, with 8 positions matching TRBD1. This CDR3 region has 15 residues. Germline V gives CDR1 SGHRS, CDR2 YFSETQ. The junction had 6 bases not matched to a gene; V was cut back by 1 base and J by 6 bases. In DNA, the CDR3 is TGCGCCAGCAGCTTGTCCCGGACAGGGAGCAATGAGCAGTTCTTC. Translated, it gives CASSLSRTGSNEQFF.

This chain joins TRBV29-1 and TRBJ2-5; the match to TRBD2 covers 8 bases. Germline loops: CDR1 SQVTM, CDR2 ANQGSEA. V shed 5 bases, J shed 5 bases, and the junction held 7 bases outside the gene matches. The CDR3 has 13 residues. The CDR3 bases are TGCAGCGTTATGGTCTCGGGAGGGGAGACCCAGTACTTC. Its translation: CSVMVSGGETQYF.

The CDR3 DNA is TGTGCCAGCAGAGATACCGGGACAGACACCGGGGAGCTGTTTTTT. Its protein is CASRDTGTDTGELFF. This chain connects TRBV7-2 to TRBJ2-2; TRBD1 matches at 7 bases. The V gene end was trimmed by 6 bases and the J gene end by 3 bases; junction bases not matched to a gene: 7. CDR3 length equals 15 residues. Germline assignment: CDR1 SGHTA and CDR2 FQGNSA.

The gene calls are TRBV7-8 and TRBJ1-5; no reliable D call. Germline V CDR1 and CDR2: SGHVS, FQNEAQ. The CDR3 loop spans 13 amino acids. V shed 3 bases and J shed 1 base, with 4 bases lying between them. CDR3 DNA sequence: TGTGCCAGCAGCTTGCGGAGCAATCAGCCCCAGCATTTT. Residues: CASSLRSNQPQHF.

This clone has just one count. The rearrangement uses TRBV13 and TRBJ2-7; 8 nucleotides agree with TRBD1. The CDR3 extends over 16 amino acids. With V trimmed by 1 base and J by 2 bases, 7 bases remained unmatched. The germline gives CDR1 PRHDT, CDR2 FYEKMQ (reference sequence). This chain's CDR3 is CASSLAQGAYTYEQYF. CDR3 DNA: TGTGCCAGCAGCTTAGCGCAGGGGGCTTACACCTACGAGCAGTACTTC.

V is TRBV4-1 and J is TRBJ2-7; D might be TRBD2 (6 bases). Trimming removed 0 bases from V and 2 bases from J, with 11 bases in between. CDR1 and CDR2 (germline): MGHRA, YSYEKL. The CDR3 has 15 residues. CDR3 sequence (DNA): TGCGCCAGCAGCCAAGATCCGGGCGGGACCTACGAGCAGTACTTC. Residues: CASSQDPGGTYEQYF.

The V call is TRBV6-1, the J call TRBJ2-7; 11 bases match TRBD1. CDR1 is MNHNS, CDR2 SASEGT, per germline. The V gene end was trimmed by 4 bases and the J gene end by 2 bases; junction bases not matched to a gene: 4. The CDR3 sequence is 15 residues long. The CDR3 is CASSGPGQGAYEQYF. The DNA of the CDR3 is TGTGCCAGCAGTGGTCCGGGACAGGGGGCCTACGAGCAGTACTTC.

CDR3 region: CASRKTGFHEQYF. CDR3 bases: TGTGCCAGCCGTAAGACAGGGTTCCACGAGCAGTACTTC. V usage is TRBV6-5 and J usage is TRBJ2-7; 7 bases agree with TRBD1. This CDR3 is built from 13 residues. From germline, CDR1 is MNHEY and CDR2 SVGAGI. V was pared by 8 bases and J by 5 bases, with 9 bases of the junction left unmatched.